Shown below are 30 T cell receptor beta chains from a single sample sequenced in a study of response to subunit inactivated influenza vaccine. TCRdb reprocessed the RT-PCR reads via MiXCR and lists one record per CDR3 protein. The repertoire holds about 650,000 distinct CDR3 sequences, with approximately 14% as singletons. Sequencing used PBMCs from blood, obtained 14 to 15 days before vaccination. Receptor source: a man between 45 and 60 years old who received an inactivated influenza vaccine.

This clonotype occurred many times. The V and J genes are TRBV5-5 and TRBJ1-2; 9 bases fit TRBD1. V lost 3 bases to trimming and J lost 2 bases; unmatched junction nucleotides: 8. CDR3 size: 16 residues. The germline V gene encodes CDR1 SGHKS and CDR2 YYEKEE (reference sequence). The CDR3 here is CASSSHNRGPNYGYTF. The CDR3 DNA follows: TGTGCCAGCAGCTCACATAACAGGGGGCCCAACTATGGCTACACCTTC.

This clonotype was recorded only once. The J gene is TRBJ2-1, the V gene TRBV6-2 or TRBV6-3; TRBD1 matches 9 bases. The trim removed 6 bases at V and 9 bases at J, leaving 6 bases unmatched. Germline CDR1 and CDR2: MNHEY and SVGEGT. This CDR3 comprises 13 residues. The CDR3 DNA follows: TGTGCCAGCAGCCGACAGGGGGTTGGTGAGCAGTTCTTC. This codes for CASSRQGVGEQFF.

This clonotype was seen ten or more times. The rearrangement links TRBV7-2 to TRBJ2-7; the D gene is possibly TRBD1 (6 bases). This CDR3 comprises 14 residues. Looked up from germline, CDR1 is SGHTA and CDR2 is FQGNSA. The V end lost 4 bases, the J end lost 1 base, and 11 bases lay between the germline ends. CDR3 sequence: CASSSTGRSYEQYF. CDR3 DNA sequence: TGTGCCAGCAGCTCAACAGGGAGATCCTACGAGCAGTACTTC.

This clonotype was observed a handful of times. V is TRBV28 and J is TRBJ2-7, with 7 bases lining up with TRBD1. This CDR3 comprises 13 residues. From germline, CDR1 is MDHEN and CDR2 SYDVKM. J lost 3 bases, V lost 4 bases, and 3 bases had no gene match. The CDR3 spells CASSSGQDYEQYF. In DNA form, the CDR3 reads TGTGCCAGCAGTTCTGGACAGGACTACGAGCAGTACTTC.

This chain links TRBV15 with TRBJ2-5, with 7 bases aligning to TRBD1. V lost 3 bases and J lost 5; bases outside the gene matches: 6. Germline V gives CDR1 LNHNV, CDR2 YYDKDF (reference sequence). The CDR3 runs 14 residues. CDR3 residues: CATSSRGGMETQYF. DNA of the CDR3: TGTGCCACCAGCAGCCGAGGGGGCATGGAGACCCAGTACTTC. Complete variable domain (other parts from reference TRBV15 and TRBJ2-5): DAMVIQNPRYQVTQFGKPVTLSCSQTLNHNVMYWYQQKSSQAPKLLFHYYDKDFNNEADTPDNFQSRRPNTSFCFLDIRSPGLGDTAMYLCATSSRGGMETQYFGPGTRLLVL.

This chain joins TRBV20-1 and TRBJ2-7, with 11 bases aligning to TRBD1. The CDR3 runs 14 residues. V lost 6 bases and J lost 6; bases outside the gene matches: 10. The V gene's germline CDR1 is DFQATT and CDR2 SNEGSKA (reference sequence). The CDR3 protein is CSAPTGGTGGEQYF. The CDR3 DNA reads as TGCAGTGCCCCGACCGGGGGGACAGGGGGCGAGCAGTACTTC.

This clonotype was seen ten or more times. The rearrangement joins TRBV5-1 to TRBJ2-7; 7 nucleotides agree with TRBD2. The CDR3 has 15 amino acids. Germline V gene data show CDR1 as SGHRS and CDR2 as YFSETQ. Trimming cost V 2 bases and J 1 base; bases outside gene matches: 6. CDR3 loop: CASSLWTSSSYEQYF. CDR3 DNA sequence: TGCGCCAGCAGCTTATGGACTAGTTCGTCCTACGAGCAGTACTTC.

The chain combines TRBV7-3 with TRBJ2-5; D is ambiguous. CDR1 and CDR2 (germline): SGHTA, FQGTGA. V was cut by 2 bases and J by 4 bases, with 17 bases left in between. This CDR3 has 16 residues. DNA for the CDR3: TGTGCCAGCAGCTTAGGGTTTGGGATCCCAGGAGAGACCCAGTACTTC. This encodes CASSLGFGIPGETQYF.

This clonotype turned up a few times. This chain links TRBV20-1 with TRBJ2-7; 9 bases are shared with TRBD1. Germline V gives CDR1 DFQATT, CDR2 SNEGSKA (reference sequence). The CDR3 contains 14 residues. V lost 5 bases, J lost 6 bases, and 11 bases stayed unmatched. The CDR3 nucleotides read TGCAGTGCTTCACCCACCGGGACAGGGAGCGAGCAGTACTTC. Translated, it gives CSASPTGTGSEQYF.

The chain combines TRBV29-1 with TRBJ2-7; D ambiguous. This CDR3 region has 10 residues. Germline assignment: CDR1 SQVTM and CDR2 ANQGSEA. V lost 5 bases and J 3 bases, leaving 5 bases between the germline ends. The CDR3 DNA is TGCAGCGTTTGGGACTACGAGCAGTACTTC. Translating gives CSVWDYEQYF.

The CDR3 spells CASRIHNTGELFF. In nucleotides, the CDR3 is TGTGCCAGCAGAATACATAACACCGGGGAGCTGTTTTTT. The chain employs TRBV28 and TRBJ2-2; no firm D call. CDR3 length: 13 residues. Germline V gives CDR1 MDHEN, CDR2 SYDVKM. The V end was cut by 6 bases, the J end by 2 bases, with 7 bases between.

This clonotype was counted a single time. This chain connects TRBV13 to TRBJ2-1; 15 bases align to TRBD2. Germline V lookup: CDR1 PRHDT, CDR2 FYEKMQ (reference sequence). V lost 5 bases to trimming and J lost 9 bases; unmatched junction nucleotides: 20. The CDR3 extends over 20 amino acids. For the CDR3, the DNA is TGTGCCAGCAGCAAAGGCCCCGGGACTAGCGGGAGGCCCTCGTTTAGTGAGCAGTTCTTC. Its protein is CASSKGPGTSGRPSFSEQFF.

This clonotype has only a few counts. The chain links TRBV27 to TRBJ2-2; D is uncertain. CDR1 is MNHEY and CDR2 is SMNVEV in the germline V gene (reference sequence). CDR3 size: 15 residues. Trimming shortened V by 6 bases and J by 4 bases, and 15 bases separated the two germline ends. The CDR3: CASRGSPTGTGELFF. In DNA form, the CDR3 reads TGTGCCAGCAGGGGATCCCCCACGGGCACCGGGGAGCTGTTTTTT.

The J gene is TRBJ2-2, the V gene TRBV12-3 or TRBV12-4, with 12 bases aligning to TRBD2. The trim removed 6 bases at V and 8 bases at J, leaving 7 bases unmatched. This CDR3 is 15 amino acids long. This CDR3 reads CASSLLAGGLGELFF. In nucleotides, the CDR3 is TGTGCCAGCAGCCTACTAGCGGGGGGATTGGGGGAGCTGTTTTTT.

This chain uses TRBV20-1 with TRBJ2-3; TRBD2 aligns across 9 bases. V trimming: 6 bases; J trimming: 6 bases; junction bases outside the gene matches: 13. CDR1 is DFQATT and CDR2 is SNEGSKA in the germline V gene (reference sequence). The CDR3 extends over 15 amino acids. The CDR3 spells CSAQAGTSRVDTQYF. The CDR3 region has the DNA TGCAGTGCGCAAGCCGGGACTAGCCGGGTGGATACGCAGTATTTT.

V is TRBV7-3 and J is TRBJ2-2, with TRBD2 matching 8 bases. Unmatched junction bases numbered 4, after V lost 0 bases and J lost 7 bases. Germline V gene sequence: CDR1 SGHTA, CDR2 FQGTGA. The CDR3 totals 15 residues. This CDR3 reads CASSLTGLAGGELFF. CDR3 DNA sequence: TGTGCCAGCAGCTTAACGGGGCTAGCGGGCGGGGAGCTGTTTTTT.

This clonotype was observed at least ten times. The chain recombines TRBV7-2 with TRBJ2-1; TRBD1 might be the D (5 bases). Germline V gives CDR1 SGHTA, CDR2 FQGNSA. V was cut by 5 bases and J by 10 bases, with 9 bases left in between. The CDR3 has 11 residues. CDR3 amino acids: CASSQTAEQFF. The DNA for the CDR3 is TGTGCCAGCAGCCAGACAGCCGAGCAGTTCTTC.

This clonotype was seen only a few times. The V and J genes are TRBV29-1 and TRBJ2-7, with 8 bases fitting TRBD2. CDR1 is SQVTM and CDR2 is ANQGSEA in the germline V gene. The CDR3 is 15 amino acids. V trimming: 0 bases; J trimming: 2 bases; junction bases outside the gene matches: 6. CDR3 DNA: TGCAGCGTTGAAGAGGGAGAGCGGGAGACCTACGAGCAGTACTTC. Translated: CSVEEGERETYEQYF.

The chain has TRBV13 and TRBJ2-5, with D hard to call. The CDR3 has 16 amino acids. Germline CDR1 and CDR2: PRHDT and FYEKMQ (reference sequence). The germline V and J ends were trimmed by 3 bases and 2 bases, with 16 bases remaining between them. CDR3: CASSLGSSRAQETQYF. CDR3 DNA: TGTGCCAGCAGCTTGGGATCCTCTAGGGCTCAAGAGACCCAGTACTTC.

This chain uses TRBV7-2 with TRBJ2-3; D not resolved. The CDR3 extends over 14 amino acids. Germline CDR1 is SGHTA and CDR2 is FQGNSA. Trimming shortened V by 5 bases and J by 0 bases, and 9 bases separated the two germline ends. The CDR3 spells CASSPVSSTDTQYF. The CDR3 DNA is TGTGCCAGCAGCCCCGTATCTAGCACAGATACGCAGTATTTT.

This rearrangement joins TRBV5-1 to TRBJ2-5; unclear D gene. V dropped 2 bases and J dropped 5 bases, with 7 bases sitting between them. The CDR3 is 12 amino acids. CDR1 is SGHRS and CDR2 is YFSETQ in the germline V gene. The CDR3 DNA reads TGCGCCAGCAGCTTCGTCGCGGAGACCCAGTACTTC. It specifies CASSFVAETQYF.

The rearrangement links TRBV12-1 to TRBJ1-2; TRBD1 was called by the table and not checked on the DNA. TRBV12-1 is deemed a pseudogene. This CDR3 region has 15 residues. The CDR3 spells CARGPRTLFYYGYTF. CDR3 bases: TGTGCCAGGGGACCCAGGACACTCTTCTACTATGGCTACACCTTC.

The chain recombines TRBV28 with TRBJ2-7; 8 bases match TRBD1. Looked up from germline, CDR1 is MDHEN and CDR2 is SYDVKM. With 7 bases clipped from V and 9 bases from J, the junction kept 8 bases outside the gene matches. This CDR3 contains 12 residues. The CDR3 sequence is CASKLTGEMQYF. The CDR3 nucleotides read TGTGCCAGCAAGTTGACAGGGGAGATGCAGTACTTC.

Many counts were recorded for this clonotype. The gene calls are TRBV28 and TRBJ2-7, with 8 bases that match TRBD1. The germline gives CDR1 MDHEN, CDR2 SYDVKM. The CDR3 is 13 amino acids. The V segment lost 8 bases and the J segment 2 bases; nucleotides outside the gene matches: 5. The CDR3 here is CASRQGIPYEQYF. Here the CDR3 DNA reads TGTGCCAGCCGACAGGGGATTCCCTACGAGCAGTACTTC.

This clonotype showed up just a few times. The V call is TRBV11-1, the J call TRBJ2-2; maybe TRBD2 (5 bases). Between the trimmed V and J ends, which lost 7 bases and 2 bases, there was a span of 26 bases. This CDR3 is 19 amino acids long. Germline V lookup: CDR1 SGHAT, CDR2 FQDESV (reference sequence). CDR3 DNA sequence: TGTGCCAGCACCAGGAGTGGGATAGCGTGGAGATCAAACACCGGGGAGCTGTTTTTT. This translates into CASTRSGIAWRSNTGELFF.

The V and J genes are TRBV11-2 and TRBJ2-7, with a possible D match to TRBD2 (6 bases). Germline loops: CDR1 SGHAT, CDR2 FQNNGV. With 1 base removed from V and 4 bases from J, the gap between germline ends came to 17 bases. The CDR3 runs 16 residues. This CDR3 reads CASSLAVTSRTYEQYF. CDR3 coding DNA: TGTGCCAGCAGCTTAGCTGTTACTAGCAGAACTTACGAGCAGTACTTC.

The gene calls are TRBV7-2 and TRBJ2-7; D is ambiguous. The V and J ends lost 5 bases and 2 bases respectively, with 13 bases between them. Germline CDR1 reads SGHTA; CDR2 reads FQGNSA. CDR3 size: 14 residues. The CDR3 reads CASSAPPHTYEQYF. CDR3 nucleotide sequence: TGTGCCAGCAGCGCACCCCCGCATACCTACGAGCAGTACTTC.

This clonotype appeared a few times. The rearrangement joins TRBV15 to TRBJ2-7, with 12 bases identical to TRBD1. CDR3 length: 15 residues. Germline V gives CDR1 LNHNV, CDR2 YYDKDF (reference sequence). V shed 2 bases, J shed 5 bases, and the junction held 4 bases outside the gene matches. The CDR3 DNA sequence: TGTGCCACCAGCAGAACCCGGGACAGGGGGCACGAGCAGTACTTC. It codes for CATSRTRDRGHEQYF.

This clonotype has just a few counts. The V gene is TRBV5-1, the J gene TRBJ2-7, with 7 bases lining up with TRBD2. CDR1 and CDR2 (germline): SGHRS, YFSETQ. The junction had 11 bases not matched to a gene; V was cut back by 5 bases and J by 3 bases. The CDR3 loop spans 15 amino acids. The CDR3 loop is CASRSGTAGYYEQYF. CDR3 nucleotides: TGCGCCAGCAGGAGCGGTACAGCGGGGTACTACGAGCAGTACTTC.

V usage is TRBV2 and J usage is TRBJ2-1; 8 nucleotides agree with TRBD1. The V gene end was trimmed by 7 bases and the J gene end by 13 bases; junction bases not matched to a gene: 6. The CDR3 spans 11 residues. Germline CDR1 and CDR2: SNHLY and FYNNEI. The CDR3 here is CASMARGHQFF. The DNA of the CDR3 is TGTGCCAGCATGGCCAGGGGGCACCAGTTCTTC.